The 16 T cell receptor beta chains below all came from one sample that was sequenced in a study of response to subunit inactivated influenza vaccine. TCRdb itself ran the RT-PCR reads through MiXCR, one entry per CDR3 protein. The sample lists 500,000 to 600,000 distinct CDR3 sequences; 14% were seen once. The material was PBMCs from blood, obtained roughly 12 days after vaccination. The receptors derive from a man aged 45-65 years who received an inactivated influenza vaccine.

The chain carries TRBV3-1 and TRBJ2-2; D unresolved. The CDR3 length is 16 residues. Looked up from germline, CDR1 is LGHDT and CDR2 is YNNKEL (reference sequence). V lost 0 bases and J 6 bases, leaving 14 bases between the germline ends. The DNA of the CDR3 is TGTGCCAGCAGCCAAGAAGGGCTAGTCGGCCCCGGGGAGCTGTTTTTT. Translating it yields CASSQEGLVGPGELFF.

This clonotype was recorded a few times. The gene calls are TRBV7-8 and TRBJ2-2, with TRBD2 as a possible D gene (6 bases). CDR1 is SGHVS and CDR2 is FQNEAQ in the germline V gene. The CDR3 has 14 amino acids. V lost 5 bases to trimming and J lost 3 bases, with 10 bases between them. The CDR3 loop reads CASSRTSYTGELFF. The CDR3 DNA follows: TGTGCCAGCAGCCGTACTAGCTACACCGGGGAGCTGTTTTTT.

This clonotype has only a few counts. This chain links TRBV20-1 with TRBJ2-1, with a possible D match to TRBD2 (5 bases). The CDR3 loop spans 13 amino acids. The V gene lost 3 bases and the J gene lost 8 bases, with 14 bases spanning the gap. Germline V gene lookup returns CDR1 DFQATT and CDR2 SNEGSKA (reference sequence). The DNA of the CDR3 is TGCAGTGCTAGTCAGAGCGGCGCGGATGAGCAGTTCTTC. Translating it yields CSASQSGADEQFF.

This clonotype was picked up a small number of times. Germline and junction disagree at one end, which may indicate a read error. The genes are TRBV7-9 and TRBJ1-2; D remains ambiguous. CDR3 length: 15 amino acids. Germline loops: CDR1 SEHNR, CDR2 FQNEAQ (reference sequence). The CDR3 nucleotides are TGTGCCAGCAGCTTAGGGACGGACGGTACGCGGGAGTACTTCTTC. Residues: CASSLGTDGTREYFF.

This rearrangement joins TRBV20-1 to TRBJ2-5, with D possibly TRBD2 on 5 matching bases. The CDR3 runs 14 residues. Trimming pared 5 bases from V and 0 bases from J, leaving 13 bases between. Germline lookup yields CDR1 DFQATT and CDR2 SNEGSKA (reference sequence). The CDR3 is CSAGLPTHQETQYF. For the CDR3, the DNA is TGCAGTGCTGGACTCCCGACGCACCAAGAGACCCAGTACTTC.

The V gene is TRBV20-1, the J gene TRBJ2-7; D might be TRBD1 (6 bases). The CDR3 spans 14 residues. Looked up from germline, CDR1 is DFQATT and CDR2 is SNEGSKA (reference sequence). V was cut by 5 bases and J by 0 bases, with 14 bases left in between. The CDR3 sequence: CSAATGTRSYEQYF. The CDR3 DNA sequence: TGCAGTGCTGCTACAGGGACCCGCTCCTACGAGCAGTACTTC.

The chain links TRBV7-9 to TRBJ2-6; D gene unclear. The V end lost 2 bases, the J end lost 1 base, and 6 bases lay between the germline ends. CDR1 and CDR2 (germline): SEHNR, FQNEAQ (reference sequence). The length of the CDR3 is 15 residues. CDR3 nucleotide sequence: TGTGCCAGCAGCTTATGGGTTTCTGGGGCCAACGTCCTGACTTTC. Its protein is CASSLWVSGANVLTF.

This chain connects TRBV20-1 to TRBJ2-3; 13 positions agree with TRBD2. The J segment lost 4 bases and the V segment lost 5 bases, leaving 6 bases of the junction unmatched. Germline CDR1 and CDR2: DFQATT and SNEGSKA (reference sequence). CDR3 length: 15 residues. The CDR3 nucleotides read TGCAGTGCTCTGGGGACTAGCGGGGTTTCAGATACGCAGTATTTT. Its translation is CSALGTSGVSDTQYF.

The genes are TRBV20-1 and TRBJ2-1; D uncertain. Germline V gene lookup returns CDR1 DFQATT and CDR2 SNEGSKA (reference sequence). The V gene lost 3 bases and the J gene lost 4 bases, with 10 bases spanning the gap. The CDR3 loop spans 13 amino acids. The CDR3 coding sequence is TGCAGTGCTAGTAGGCTAGAATACAATGAGCAGTTCTTC. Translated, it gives CSASRLEYNEQFF.

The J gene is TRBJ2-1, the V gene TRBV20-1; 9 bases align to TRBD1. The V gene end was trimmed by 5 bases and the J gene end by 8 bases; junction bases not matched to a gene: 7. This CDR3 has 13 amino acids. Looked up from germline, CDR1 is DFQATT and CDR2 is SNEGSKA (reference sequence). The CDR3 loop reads CSARDRADDEQFF. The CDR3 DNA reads TGCAGTGCTCGGGACAGGGCTGACGATGAGCAGTTCTTC.

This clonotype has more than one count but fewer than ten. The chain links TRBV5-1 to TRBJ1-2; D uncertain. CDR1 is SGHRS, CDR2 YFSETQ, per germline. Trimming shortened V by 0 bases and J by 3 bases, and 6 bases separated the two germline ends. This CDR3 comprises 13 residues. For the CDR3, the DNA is TGCGCCAGCAGCTTGGTCCAAGACTATGGCTACACCTTC. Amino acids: CASSLVQDYGYTF.

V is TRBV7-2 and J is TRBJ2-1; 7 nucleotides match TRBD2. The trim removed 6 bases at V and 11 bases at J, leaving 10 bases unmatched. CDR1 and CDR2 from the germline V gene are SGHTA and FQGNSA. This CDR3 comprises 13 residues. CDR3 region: CASRPSSGQKQFF. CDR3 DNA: TGTGCCAGCAGACCGTCTAGCGGCCAAAAGCAGTTCTTC. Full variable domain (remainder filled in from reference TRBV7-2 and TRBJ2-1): GAGVSQSPSNKVTEKGKDVELRCDPISGHTALYWYRQSLGQGLEFLIYFQGNSAPDKSGLPSDRFSAERTGGSVSTLTIQRTQQEDSAVYLCASRPSSGQKQFFGPGTRLTVL.

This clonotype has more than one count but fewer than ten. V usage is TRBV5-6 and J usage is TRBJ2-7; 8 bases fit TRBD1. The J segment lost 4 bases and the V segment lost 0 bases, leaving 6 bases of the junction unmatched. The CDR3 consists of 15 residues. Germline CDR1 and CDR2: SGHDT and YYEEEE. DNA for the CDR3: TGTGCCAGCAGCTTGGCCTTGACAGGGGAGTACGAGCAGTACTTC. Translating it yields CASSLALTGEYEQYF. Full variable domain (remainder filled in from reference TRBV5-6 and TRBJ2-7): DAGVTQSPTHLIKTRGQQVTLRCSPKSGHDTVSWYQQALGQGPQFIFQYYEEEERQRGNFPDRFSGHQFPNYSSELNVNALLLGDSALYLCASSLALTGEYEQYFGPGTRLTVT.

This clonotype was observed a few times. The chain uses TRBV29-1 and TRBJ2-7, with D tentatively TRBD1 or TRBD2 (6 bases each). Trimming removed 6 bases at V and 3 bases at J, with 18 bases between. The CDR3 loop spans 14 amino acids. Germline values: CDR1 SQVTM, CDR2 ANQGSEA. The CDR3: CSVEGLGTLYEQYF. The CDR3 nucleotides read TGCAGCGTGGAGGGGCTTGGGACACTCTACGAGCAGTACTTC.

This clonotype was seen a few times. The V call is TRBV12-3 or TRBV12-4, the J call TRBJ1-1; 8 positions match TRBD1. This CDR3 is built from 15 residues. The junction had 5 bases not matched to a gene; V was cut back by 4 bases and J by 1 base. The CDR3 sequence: CASSSWTGSNTEAFF. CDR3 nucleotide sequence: TGTGCCAGCAGTTCCTGGACAGGGTCGAACACTGAAGCTTTCTTT.

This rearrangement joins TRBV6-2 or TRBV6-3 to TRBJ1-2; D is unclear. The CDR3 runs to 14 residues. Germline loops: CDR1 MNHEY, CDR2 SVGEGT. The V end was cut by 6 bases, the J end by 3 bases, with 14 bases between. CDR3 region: CASRRPQPYYGYTF. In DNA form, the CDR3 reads TGTGCCAGCAGGAGACCGCAACCTTACTATGGCTACACCTTC.